Listed below are T cell receptor beta chains from one sample, sequenced in a study of shared clonotypes between healthy human individuals. Sequenced by immunoSEQ multiplex PCR; TCRdb stores in-frame clones only, minus some. The repertoire includes approximately 2.5 million clones, over 85% of them detected once, and under 0.15% sits in the top ten. The sequenced sample consisted of naive CD4+ T cells sorted from blood. Receptors originate from a man between 18 and 29 years old in good health. CDR3s include the opening cysteine and the closing phenylalanine or tryptophan. The order of the fields is clone size, V gene, CDR3 protein. Part of the rows lack a size; the others show once, few, many or a class for expanded clones.

few TRBV18 CASSPDGANYGYTF
once TRBV7-2 CASSLGTGYTGELFF
. TRBV28 CASRITGGVTGELFF
. TRBV9 CASSVPGEGLETQYF
. TRBV25-1 CASSPGETQYF
. TRBV11-2 CASSLERGGWDSSNEQYF
. TRBV30 CAWNLGGPGETQYF
once TRBV7-9 CASRRAGDSYEQYF
. TRBV7-2 CASSITGTHYGYTF
once TRBV5-6 CASSLSWQGPYGYTF
once TRBV27 CASSSQHDSYEQYF
. TRBV6-5 CASSRRTTDTQYF
once TRBV5-4 CASSLDWDRDSSPLHF
. TRBV7-9 CASSLGGQLNEQFF
. TRBV11-2 CASSLVDGYNEQFF
. TRBV18 CASSPTIHDTQYF
. TRBV4-1 CASSQDEISGEDYEQYF
few TRBV28 CASSIWDRTNQPQHF
. TRBV27 CASSSRAGGGYEQYF
. TRBV5-1 CASSHLAADTQYF
. TRBV6-1 CASSERGLTEAFF
. TRBV6-6 CASSYGLAGNGNTQYF
. TRBV5-8 CASSFKQIWGNTIYF
. TRBV18 CASSPSLITGELFF
. TRBV15 CATSRAIEGGHNEQFF
. TRBV2 CASSSGASNTGELFF
. TRBV5-4 CASSQRLAGGADTQYF
once TRBV5-4 CASSLPLQGNEQFF
. TRBV6-5 CASSWGSQVYYGYTF
once TRBV6-6 CASSYLTQSTDTQYF
. TRBV2 CASRTGQGNEKLFF
. TRBV10-3 CAISESLAVGETQYF
. TRBV6-5 CASSYPPGNTGELFF
. TRBV30 CAWNIGTAGLDGYTF
. TRBV19 CASSFFRQSLSQPQHF
. TRBV11-2 CASSEQGAGGANVLTF
. TRBV5-1 CASSYQGNSGNTIYF
. TRBV29-1 CSVEGTQGPPYEQYF
. TRBV21-1 CASSRGQGVAKNIQYF
. TRBV11-2 CASSLLSGNGYNEQFF
. TRBV6-4 CASSESDQGNSPLHF
. TRBV6-5 CASRGAGGLETQYF
. TRBV5-1 CASRSGGATDTQYF
. TRBV11-2 CASSSSGGDQPQHF
. TRBV19 CASSSRGLNTEAFF
. TRBV7-2 CASSSTGPYGYTF
few TRBV5-5 CASSLEPNSPLHF
. TRBV11-2 CASSLSGFHYEQYF